Listed here are 30 T cell receptor beta chains from one sample, sequenced in a study of blood T cell repertoires in COVID-19. Profiling relied on immunoSEQ multiplex PCR, and the TCRdb table lists in-frame clones only, not all of them. The sample yields 150,000 to 200,000 clones, about 81% seen once. The sequencing input was peripheral blood. The receptors were sampled from a woman aged 80 or over with COVID-19, enrolled during active disease.

This sequence joins TRBV7-9 and TRBJ2-3, with TRBD2 as a possible D gene (6 bases). Trimming shortened V by 5 bases and J by 4 bases, and 22 bases separated the two germline ends. From germline, CDR1 is SEHNR and CDR2 FQNEAQ (reference sequence). This CDR3 is 17 amino acids long. The CDR3 loop reads CASSLAGADAGSDTQYF. The CDR3 DNA sequence: TGTGCCAGCAGCCTCGCCGGAGCAGACGCGGGATCAGATACGCAGTATTTT.

The V call is TRBV28, the J call TRBJ1-5, with a possible D match to TRBD1 (5 bases). From germline, CDR1 is MDHEN and CDR2 SYDVKM. This CDR3 is 12 amino acids long. In nucleotides, the CDR3 is TGTGGGGCCCAGGGAGGGAATCAGCCCCAGCATTTT. It encodes CGAQGGNQPQHF.

This chain links TRBV15 with TRBJ1-5; TRBD1 matches at 8 bases. Germline CDR1 is LNHNV and CDR2 is YYDKDF (reference sequence). Germline trimming cut 0 bases from V and 5 bases from J; bases unmatched to any gene: 3. This CDR3 has 15 amino acids. CDR3 DNA sequence: TGTGCCACCAGCAGAGACTGGACAGGGCATCAGCCCCAGCATTTT. This gives the protein CATSRDWTGHQPQHF. The full variable domain, its missing parts supplied by reference TRBV15 and TRBJ1-5, is DAMVIQNPRYQVTQFGKPVTLSCSQTLNHNVMYWYQQKSSQAPKLLFHYYDKDFNNEADTPDNFQSRRPNTSFCFLDIRSPGLGDTAMYLCATSRDWTGHQPQHFGDGTRLSIL.

On this clone itself: At one end the junction does not follow the germline gene, possibly because of a read error. V gene TRBV7-7 combines with J gene TRBJ2-1, with D maybe TRBD2 (6 bases). CDR3 length equals 15 residues. CDR1 and CDR2 from the germline V gene are SSHAT and FNYEAQ (reference sequence). The CDR3 loop is CASSFGTASYNEQFF. DNA of the CDR3: TGTGCTAGCAGCTTCGGGACTGCCTCCTACAATGAGCAGTTCTTC.

This clone has more than one count but fewer than ten. CDR3 nucleotide sequence: TGTGCCAGCAGCTTGAGGGGAGGATACAATGAGCAGTTCTTC. Translating it yields CASSLRGGYNEQFF. The J gene is TRBJ2-1, the V gene TRBV7-9, with D possibly matching TRBD2 (6 bases). The CDR3 extends over 14 amino acids. Germline CDR1 reads SEHNR; CDR2 reads FQNEAQ (reference sequence). Trimming removed 3 bases at V and 4 bases at J, with 10 bases between.

The rearrangement uses TRBV4-2 and TRBJ2-7; TRBD2 aligns across 15 bases. Unmatched junction bases numbered 9, after V lost 0 bases and J lost 6 bases. CDR3 length: 18 amino acids. Per germline, CDR1 LGHNA and CDR2 YNFKEQ. CDR3 coding DNA: TGTGCCAGCAGCCAAGAGCTTGGACTAGCGGGAGGGCCCGGCGAGCAGTACTTC. Protein: CASSQELGLAGGPGEQYF.

The chain employs TRBV6-1 and TRBJ1-5; 7 nucleotides line up with TRBD1. CDR1 is MNHNS, CDR2 SASEGT, per germline. CDR3 length equals 15 residues. Germline trimming cut 3 bases from V and 7 bases from J; bases unmatched to any gene: 9. CDR3 protein: CASSELSGGQQPQHF. The CDR3 DNA follows: TGTGCCAGCAGTGAGCTTTCAGGGGGTCAACAGCCCCAGCATTTT.

The chain employs TRBV27 and TRBJ1-1; the D is unclear. The length of the CDR3 is 14 residues. Germline CDR1 MNHEY, CDR2 SMNVEV (reference sequence). Trimming took off 5 bases at V and 0 bases at J, with 10 bases between the two ends. CDR3 in DNA: TGTGCCAGCAGTACCCTCGGGTTGAACACTGAAGCTTTCTTT. Translating gives CASSTLGLNTEAFF.

The chain joins TRBV3-1 (or the pseudogene TRBV3-2) to TRBJ2-3, with 9 positions matching TRBD2. This CDR3 region has 15 residues. The germline gives CDR1 LGHDT, CDR2 YNNKEL (reference sequence). The junction had 2 bases not matched to a gene; V was cut back by 3 bases and J by 1 base. The CDR3 reads CASSHSSGGTDTQYF. CDR3 bases: TGTGCCAGCAGCCACTCTAGCGGGGGCACAGATACGCAGTATTTT.

This chain joins TRBV2 and TRBJ2-7; TRBD2 might be the D (5 bases). Germline CDR1 SNHLY, CDR2 FYNNEI. The CDR3 runs 13 residues. V lost 0 bases and J 7 bases, leaving 10 bases between the germline ends. CDR3 sequence reads: CASSEARGLEQYF. DNA for the CDR3: TGTGCCAGCAGTGAAGCGCGCGGGTTGGAGCAGTACTTC.

The V gene is TRBV3-1 (or the pseudogene TRBV3-2), the J gene TRBJ2-1, with 12 bases fitting TRBD2. Per germline, CDR1 LGHDT and CDR2 YNNKEL (reference sequence). V was clipped by 0 bases and J by 10 bases; unmatched bases: 7. This CDR3 comprises 16 residues. CDR3 nucleotides: TGTGCCAGCAGCCAAGAAGAGACTAGCGGGGGTGGGGAGCAGTTCTTC. Protein: CASSQEETSGGGEQFF.

The chain joins TRBV5-4 to TRBJ2-2; D uncertain. Germline-derived CDR1 and CDR2 are SGHNT and YYREEE (reference sequence). With 0 bases removed from V and 5 bases from J, the gap between germline ends came to 8 bases. This CDR3 has 14 residues. The CDR3 coding sequence is TGTGCCAGCAGCTTGGACAGCCGAACCGGGGAGCTGTTTTTT. It encodes CASSLDSRTGELFF.

The gene calls are TRBV19 and TRBJ1-2; possible D gene TRBD1, 6 bases. The ends were cut back, 3 bases at V and 2 bases at J, with 10 bases in the middle. Germline V lookup: CDR1 LNHDA, CDR2 SQIVND (reference sequence). The CDR3 extends over 14 amino acids. The CDR3 reads CASSIVQGNYGYTF. CDR3 sequence (DNA): TGTGCCAGTAGTATCGTGCAGGGGAACTATGGCTACACCTTC.

The chain uses TRBV9 and TRBJ2-1, with a tentative D call TRBD1 (5 bases). Trimming left V 3 bases short and J 0 bases short, with 10 bases between. Germline lookup yields CDR1 SGDLS and CDR2 YYNGEE. The CDR3 totals 15 residues. This CDR3 is CASSETELSYNEQFF. The CDR3 DNA sequence: TGTGCCAGCAGCGAGACAGAGCTCTCCTACAATGAGCAGTTCTTC. Combining the CDR3 with reference TRBV9 and TRBJ2-1 gives the whole variable domain DSGVTQTPKHLITATGQRVTLRCSPRSGDLSVYWYQQSLDQGLQFLIQYYNGEERAKGNILERFSAQQFPDLHSELNLSSLELGDSALYFCASSETELSYNEQFFGPGTRLTVL.

The CDR3 loop reads CATSDYMGTGPAGETQYF. The CDR3 nucleotides are TGTGCCACCAGTGATTACATGGGAACGGGACCCGCGGGGGAGACCCAGTACTTC. The gene calls are TRBV24-1 and TRBJ2-5; tentatively, D is TRBD2 (6 bases). Per germline, CDR1 KGHDR and CDR2 SFDVKD. CDR3 length equals 18 residues. With 2 bases removed from V and 5 bases from J, the gap between germline ends came to 23 bases.

V gene TRBV19 combines with J gene TRBJ2-5; possible D gene TRBD2, 6 bases. From germline, CDR1 is LNHDA and CDR2 SQIVND (reference sequence). The V and J ends lost 6 bases and 3 bases respectively, with 11 bases between them. This CDR3 contains 13 residues. The CDR3 DNA sequence: TGTGCCAGTAGCCACGGGGGTGAAGAGACCCAGTACTTC. This gives the protein CASSHGGEETQYF.

In its sample, this clone was seen a few times. The genes are TRBV11-3 and TRBJ2-3, with 9 bases matching TRBD1. The CDR3 runs to 14 residues. Germline CDR1 reads SGHNT; CDR2 reads YENEEA. With V trimmed by 3 bases and J by 7 bases, 5 bases remained unmatched. This CDR3 is CASSLEQGAYTQYF. CDR3 bases: TGTGCCAGCAGCTTGGAACAGGGGGCATATACGCAGTATTTT.

The chain joins TRBV19 to TRBJ1-1; no firm D call. Germline V gene sequence: CDR1 LNHDA, CDR2 SQIVND (reference sequence). Trimming removed 3 bases at V and 4 bases at J, with 9 bases between. The CDR3 spans 13 residues. CDR3 sequence reads: CASSMGGPTEAFF. The CDR3 bases are TGTGCCAGTAGTATGGGAGGACCCACTGAAGCTTTCTTT.

CDR3 in amino acids: CASSSGQGHEKLFF. DNA for the CDR3: TGTGCCAGCAGCTCGGGACAGGGACATGAAAAACTGTTTTTT. V usage is TRBV7-3 and J usage is TRBJ1-4; TRBD1 aligns across 9 bases. Unmatched junction bases numbered 3, after V lost 4 bases and J lost 6 bases. Germline V gene sequence: CDR1 SGHTA, CDR2 FQGTGA. This CDR3 region has 14 residues.

This sequence joins TRBV11-2 and TRBJ2-5; 7 bases match TRBD1. After removal of 1 base from V and 0 bases from J, the junction contained 5 bases not matched to a gene. Germline CDR1 SGHAT, CDR2 FQNNGV. This CDR3 has 16 amino acids. CDR3 nucleotide sequence: TGTGCCAGCAGCTTAGTCCTGACAGGGCACCAAGAGACCCAGTACTTC. As protein: CASSLVLTGHQETQYF.

This clone was counted a few times. V and J are TRBV27 and TRBJ1-6; 8 bases agree with TRBD1. The germline V gene has CDR1 MNHEY and CDR2 SMNVEV (reference sequence). This CDR3 contains 14 residues. The J segment lost 13 bases and the V segment lost 7 bases, leaving 12 bases of the junction unmatched. CDR3 DNA sequence: TGTGCCAGCACCATAGGGACAGGCCGGGGCCCCCTCCACTTT. It encodes CASTIGTGRGPLHF.

The chain carries TRBV4-2 and TRBJ2-5; 11 positions agree with TRBD2. CDR1 and CDR2 from the germline V gene are LGHNA and YNFKEQ. CDR3 length: 16 amino acids. After removal of 4 bases from V and 4 bases from J, the junction contained 8 bases not matched to a gene. CDR3 sequence: CASSPVVAGGGETQYF. CDR3 in DNA: TGTGCCAGCAGCCCCGTGGTAGCGGGGGGGGGAGAGACCCAGTACTTC.

The chain recombines TRBV19 with TRBJ1-5; TRBD1 matches at 12 bases. J gave up 5 bases and V 4 bases, and 3 bases lay outside the gene matches. The CDR3 spans 15 residues. Germline V gene lookup returns CDR1 LNHDA and CDR2 SQIVND (reference sequence). The CDR3 here is CASSTGQGAYQPQHF. CDR3 coding DNA: TGTGCCAGTAGTACGGGACAGGGGGCCTATCAGCCCCAGCATTTT.

The genes are TRBV29-1 and TRBJ2-7, with no clear D. Germline loops: CDR1 SQVTM, CDR2 ANQGSEA. V was shortened by 2 bases and J by 1 base, with 3 bases between the two germline ends. The CDR3 loop spans 11 amino acids. The CDR3 DNA reads as TGCAGCGTTGAACAGTCCTACGAGCAGTACTTC. As protein: CSVEQSYEQYF.

This clone was seen ten or more times. CDR3 sequence reads: CSVEDSDYGYTF. CDR3 coding DNA: TGCAGCGTTGAGGACAGTGACTATGGCTACACCTTC. V and J are TRBV29-1 and TRBJ1-2; D may be TRBD1 (6 bases). Trimming pared 3 bases from V and 3 bases from J, leaving 8 bases between. CDR3 length equals 12 residues. CDR1 and CDR2 (germline): SQVTM, ANQGSEA.

Points on this clone: Different DNA sequences within this sample yield the same CDR3. V and J are TRBV7-9 and TRBJ1-1; maybe TRBD1 (6 bases). Germline CDR1 reads SEHNR; CDR2 reads FQNEAQ (reference sequence). The CDR3 is made up of 12 amino acids. Trimming shortened V by 5 bases and J by 6 bases, and 10 bases separated the two germline ends. DNA for the CDR3: TGTGCCAGCAGCCTTGGGGGCTCTGAAGCTTTCTTT. Protein: CASSLGGSEAFF.

The rearrangement links TRBV30 to TRBJ1-2; TRBD1 is a possible D gene (5 bases). The V and J ends lost 1 base and 6 bases respectively, with 12 bases between them. The CDR3 sequence is 13 residues long. Looked up from germline, CDR1 is GTSNPN and CDR2 is SVGIG (reference sequence). The CDR3 nucleotides are TGTGCCTGGAGTGCCCTCCTGGGGCATGGCTACACCTTC. This gives the protein CAWSALLGHGYTF. Using reference TRBV30 and TRBJ1-2 for the parts outside the CDR3, the full variable domain is SQTIHQWPATLVQPVGSPLSLECTVEGTSNPNLYWYRQAAGRGLQLLFYSVGIGQISSEVPQNLSASRPQDRQFILSSKKLLLSDSGFYLCAWSALLGHGYTFGSGTRLTVV.

This clone occurred once. The rearrangement uses TRBV20-1 and TRBJ2-5; D is perhaps TRBD2 (5 bases). The CDR3 runs 11 residues. Germline V CDR1 and CDR2: DFQATT, SNEGSKA (reference sequence). The CDR3 sequence: CSAGPGETQYF. The CDR3 DNA is TGCAGCGCGGGCCCGGGGGAGACCCAGTACTTC.

The gene calls are TRBV10-3 and TRBJ2-5, with TRBD1 identical over 8 bases. Germline CDR1 and CDR2: ENHRY and SYGVKD. CDR3 length: 14 residues. The ends lost 10 bases at V and 2 bases at J; junction bases unmatched: 9. This chain's CDR3 is CATRRYRGQETQYF. Here the CDR3 DNA reads TGTGCCACCCGACGGTACAGGGGGCAAGAGACCCAGTACTTC.

The chain joins TRBV20-1 to TRBJ2-3; possibly TRBD2 for D (5 bases). Germline lookup yields CDR1 DFQATT and CDR2 SNEGSKA (reference sequence). The CDR3 has 11 residues. Trimming took off 5 bases at V and 6 bases at J, with 9 bases between the two ends. For the CDR3, the DNA is TGCAGTGCTCGGCCGGGGGATACGCAGTATTTT. It is translated as CSARPGDTQYF.